This T cell receptor beta chain was identified during a study of cytomegalovirus exposure and HLA in healthy donors. Study outcomes and limitations: Upon later analysis, TCR association rates were observed to vary by HLA locus, being highest for DRB1 and lowest for HLA-C. TCR beta V- and J-gene trimming, according to a later analysis, was linked to a missense DCLRE1C variant. Sequencing had likely introduced a cluster of highly shared sequence variants as an artifact.

J gave up 1 base and V 6 bases, and 16 bases lay outside the gene matches. Germline CDR1 and CDR2: MNHEY and SMNVEV (reference sequence). There are 18 residues in the CDR3. There are a few counts of this clone. Its antigen is still unknown. At collection, donors were nominally healthy, but unrecorded immune exposures were probable. The PCR used 60 Vbeta and 13 Jbeta primers. Libraries were prepared by immunoSEQ multiplex PCR; TCRdb keeps only in-frame clonotypes and omits some of them. In the table there are some 140,000 clones, 70% to 80% of which are singletons. The sample was PBMCs. The receptor comes from a female donor in good health and CMV-seronegative. This rearrangement joins TRBV27 to TRBJ2-7; 9 bases agree with TRBD2. In nucleotides, the CDR3 is TGTGCCAGCAGGGTGGGCCGATCGTGGCTAGCGGGATCCTACGAGCAGTACTTC. It specifies CASRVGRSWLAGSYEQYF.